Sequencing of this TCR beta chain was carried out in a study of glioma-infiltrating T cells after dendritic cell vaccination (dated by TCRdb to 2016 to 2017). Background for the entire study: A cohort of roughly 15 glioblastoma patients from Phase I and II dendritic cell vaccination trials was included, of whom 9 were newly diagnosed and 6 had recurrent disease. Between the early 2000s and the early 2010s, patients were given autologous tumor lysate-pulsed dendritic cell vaccination. The vaccine was prepared from monocyte-derived dendritic cells that were cultured for roughly seven days with IL-4 and GM-CSF and then pulsed overnight with autologous tumor lysate. Three intradermal dendritic cell vaccine injections were administered to patients at biweekly intervals in the arm below the axilla. In glioblastoma patients vaccinated with dendritic cells, deep sequencing of TCR beta CDR3 regions served to measure tumor-infiltrating lymphocyte content and to compare repertoires between tumor and blood. TCR sequencing metrics, including TIL content and tumor-blood repertoire overlap, were correlated with survival after dendritic cell vaccination.

Trimming costs V 6 bases and J 3 bases, and their ends lie 14 bases apart. The CDR3 spans 14 residues, from the cysteine through the phenylalanine. CDR3 DNA is the only sequence kept; it has 42 bases, read in frame from the first base. The germline V gene sets CDR1 to MNHEY and CDR2 to SVGAGI. TCRB CDR3 regions were amplified from 1.5 to 2 ug genomic DNA, or all available DNA if less, using the immunoSEQ assay. Multiplex PCR used 60 forward primers for TCR V beta segments and 13 reverse primers for J beta segments. To estimate the number of reads per starting template, synthetic control templates were added to each sample at limiting dilution. The Illumina HiSeq System generated sequencing reads of 87 bp. The authors' pipeline ran thus. To remove PCR and sequencing errors, closely related sequences were merged with a nearest neighbor algorithm. TCR overlap was measured as the percentage of unique tumor TCR beta sequences also present in the same patient's peripheral blood. Held by TCRdb, this immuneACCESS table contains in-frame sequences only and omits some clones. Under half of the omission traces to an unresolved V gene where checked; the cause of the rest is unknown. V, J and clone size derive from that table, while D and trimming were established from the DNA sequence. This sample holds approximately 90,000 clones; under 90% were observed only once. The ten largest clones capture over 2.5% of the sample.

In the case of this clone: Its specific antigen is unknown. No much larger clonotype is one base removed from it; base qualities were not supplied.

Summary of the overall study and its limitations: The three-group TCR overlap response model was characterized as speculative, and prospective validation of the model was stated to be required. The cohort was small and heterogeneous, only a few patients had full blood and tumor sets, and even fewer had initial-recurrent tumor pairs. No direct relationship between TCR clonality and survival was found, suggesting that a diverse polyclonal response may matter. Higher estimated pretreatment TIL content predicted longer time to progression and overall survival after dendritic cell vaccination.

Selection of patients required sufficient residual fresh-frozen tumor tissue and over two years of available survival data. An isocitrate dehydrogenase mutation was not carried by any of the glioblastoma patients, although molecular status was otherwise variable. PBMC were collected before vaccination, two weeks after the third vaccination, and at tumor progression if progression occurred. The Qiagen DNeasy Blood extraction Kit was used for extraction of genomic DNA. This sequence uses TRBV6-5 and TRBJ1-2; TRBD1 could be the D gene, as 5 bases match. The sample consisted of blood, taken before dendritic cell vaccination. The TCR sequence derives from a human donor with glioblastoma. The nucleotide sequence is TGTGCCAGCAGGCTCGACGGGGGTCACTATGGCTACACCTTC. Translated, this is CASRLDGGHYGYTF.